Each of the 7 T cell receptor beta chains below was sequenced from the same sample in a study of cytomegalovirus exposure and HLA in healthy donors. PCR employed 60 Vbeta and 13 Jbeta primers. Profiled with immunoSEQ multiplex PCR; TCRdb holds only in-frame clones, not every one. The sample contains under 150,000 clones, over 70% of which appear only once. Material: PBMCs. These receptors all come from a young man in good health and CMV-seronegative.

The chain is built from TRBV6-6 and TRBJ1-2; maybe TRBD1 (6 bases). The CDR3 contains 14 residues. Germline CDR1 reads MNHNY; CDR2 reads SVGAGI (reference sequence). Trimming pared 5 bases from V and 4 bases from J, leaving 14 bases between. CDR3 in amino acids: CASSPRQDPYGYTF. The CDR3 region has the DNA TGTGCCAGCAGTCCGCGACAGGACCCCTATGGCTACACCTTC.

The V and J genes are TRBV6-5 and TRBJ1-1; D possibly corresponds to TRBD1 (6 bases). Germline-derived CDR1 and CDR2 are MNHEY and SVGAGI. Trimming removed 7 bases from V and 11 bases from J, with 14 bases in between. The CDR3 totals 11 residues. CDR3 sequence: CASIQQGKAFF. DNA for the CDR3: TGTGCCAGCATCCAACAGGGAAAGGCTTTCTTT.

In its sample, this clone was seen a few times. The rearrangement uses TRBV5-4 and TRBJ2-3; D remains unclear. Germline CDR1 SGHNT, CDR2 YYREEE (reference sequence). Deletions cut 3 bases from V and 1 base from J, with 15 bases between. The CDR3 spans 16 residues. For the CDR3, the DNA is TGTGCCAGCAGCTCGTTAGAAGAGTTAGGCACAGATACGCAGTATTTT. This encodes CASSSLEELGTDTQYF.

The chain recombines TRBV7-9 with TRBJ2-3; TRBD2 aligns across 8 bases. Germline V gene sequence: CDR1 SEHNR, CDR2 FQNEAQ (reference sequence). The length of the CDR3 is 15 residues. V shed 5 bases and J 3 bases; nucleotides not matched to a gene: 7. The CDR3 DNA is TGTGCCAGCAGCCGCGGGACTAGGGATACAGATACGCAGTATTTT. Protein sequence: CASSRGTRDTDTQYF.

The rearrangement links TRBV11-2 to TRBJ2-5, with no clear D. Germline values: CDR1 SGHAT, CDR2 FQNNGV. Trimming took off 2 bases at V and 2 bases at J, with 6 bases between the two ends. The CDR3 length is 13 residues. The CDR3 nucleotides read TGTGCCAGCAGCTTAAGCTTGCAAGAGACCCAGTACTTC. This translates into CASSLSLQETQYF.

This rearrangement joins TRBV11-2 to TRBJ2-2, with unresolved D. Trimming removed 1 base from V and 5 bases from J, with 8 bases in between. There are 14 residues in the CDR3. CDR1 and CDR2 (germline): SGHAT, FQNNGV. The CDR3 nucleotides are TGTGCCAGCAGCTTAGGGTTCAGAACCGGGGAGCTGTTTTTT. Its protein product is CASSLGFRTGELFF.

This rearrangement joins TRBV14 to TRBJ2-6, with TRBD1 matching 7 bases. From germline, CDR1 is SGHDN and CDR2 FVKESK. This CDR3 spans 18 amino acids. J was trimmed by 0 bases and V by 3 bases; bases with no gene match: 8. In DNA, the CDR3 is TGTGCCAGCAGCCACAACAGGGGAAGGGTCTCTGGGGCCAACGTCCTGACTTTC. Translating gives CASSHNRGRVSGANVLTF.